This T cell receptor beta chain was identified during a study of cytomegalovirus exposure and HLA in healthy donors. The PCR had 60 Vbeta and 13 Jbeta primers. Clones were sequenced by immunoSEQ multiplex PCR, and TCRdb holds only the in-frame ones, with some missing. The sample lists 90,000 to 150,000 clones; about 73% were seen once. CDR1 and CDR2 from the germline V gene are MNHNY and SVGAGI (reference sequence). V lost 7 bases and J 5 bases, leaving 15 bases between the germline ends. The CDR3 length is 13 residues. All the people who gave samples were healthy bone marrow donors. General study findings and limits: An Asian-associated ancestry cluster reportedly showed fewer N-insertions than the roughly 700-donor mean in a later analysis. Some TCR beta chains (around 180 of them) were listed as cytomegalovirus-associated.

This clone was seen a single time. The antigen remains unidentified. This rearrangement joins TRBV6-6 to TRBJ2-7; a possible D gene is TRBD1 (6 bases). The sample taken for sequencing was PBMCs. The clonotype was recovered from a woman aged 40 to 49 in good health and CMV-seronegative. The CDR3 sequence is CASTPTGIHEQYF. For the CDR3, the DNA is TGTGCCAGCACCCCTACAGGGATCCACGAGCAGTACTTC.